This record looks at one TCR beta chain sequence and its context. What it binds is not known. The record originates from a study of blood T cells in healthy people across ages. Primers used in a second PCR of roughly 6 to 11 cycles were a sample-barcoded 5' primer and a J-beta primer mix. Every single cDNA molecule received a tag from a template-switch adaptor with 12 random nucleotides. TCRdb analysed the 5' RACE reads with MiXCR anew, one entry per CDR3 protein. The sample has over a million distinct CDR3 sequences; roughly 60% are singletons. Germline V CDR1 and CDR2: SGHRS, YFSETQ. The CDR3 consists of 16 residues. V lost 0 bases, J lost 3 bases, and 3 bases stayed unmatched. Study-wide results and limits: Naive T cell percentage by flow cytometry tracked strongly with beta diversity. Reliance upon unsorted PBMCs precluded definitive naive versus antigen-experienced comparison.

Drawing of peripheral blood yielded about 9.8 milliliters from each donor. The TCR sequence derives from a man between 18 and 35 years old in good health. The sequencing input was blood. This chain links TRBV5-1 with TRBJ2-5; 12 bases fit TRBD2. The CDR3 DNA reads TGCGCCAGCAGCTTGGGACTAGCGGGAGTAGAAGAGACCCAGTACTTC. Its translation: CASSLGLAGVEETQYF.